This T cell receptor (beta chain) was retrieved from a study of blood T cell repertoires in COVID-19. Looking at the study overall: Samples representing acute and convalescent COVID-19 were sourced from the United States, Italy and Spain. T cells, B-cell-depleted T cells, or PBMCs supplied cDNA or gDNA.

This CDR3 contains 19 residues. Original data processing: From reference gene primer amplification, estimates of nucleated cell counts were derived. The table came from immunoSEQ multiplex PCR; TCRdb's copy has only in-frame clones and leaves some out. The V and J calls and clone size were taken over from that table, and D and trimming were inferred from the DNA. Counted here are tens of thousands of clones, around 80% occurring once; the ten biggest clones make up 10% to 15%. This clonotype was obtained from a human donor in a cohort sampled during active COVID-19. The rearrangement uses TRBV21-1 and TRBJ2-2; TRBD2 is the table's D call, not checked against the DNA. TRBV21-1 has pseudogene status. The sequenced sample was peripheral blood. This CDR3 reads CASSSKGSSGSPDTGELFF. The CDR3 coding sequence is TGTGCCAGCAGCTCGAAGGGGTCTAGCGGGAGCCCGGACACCGGGGAGCTGTTTTTT.